Presented here are 32 T cell receptor beta chains from one specimen sequenced in a study of spatial heterogeneity in lung cancer. Time point denoted: sample taken at primary tumor resection. TCRdb passed the 5' RACE reads through MiXCR, listing each CDR3 protein once. Among 25,000 or so distinct CDR3 sequences listed, over 3% were seen once. This sample comprised PBMCs, obtained at surgery. Every receptor here comes from a female donor with early-stage non-small cell lung cancer.

This clonotype was detected ten times or more. The gene calls are TRBV10-3 and TRBJ2-3; 7 bases are a match to TRBD2. The CDR3 has 12 residues. Germline V lookup: CDR1 ENHRY, CDR2 SYGVKD. V was pared by 6 bases and J by 5 bases, with 2 bases of the junction left unmatched. CDR3 region: CAIRSSGDTQYF. The CDR3 bases are TGTGCCATCAGGTCTAGCGGAGATACGCAGTATTTT.

There are many counts of this clonotype. The rearrangement links TRBV9 to TRBJ2-2; 7 bases match TRBD1. The CDR3 totals 14 residues. With V trimmed by 4 bases and J by 6 bases, 6 bases remained unmatched. Germline-derived CDR1 and CDR2 are SGDLS and YYNGEE. The CDR3 region has the DNA TGTGCCAGCAGCCGGACAGGCGACGCCGGGGAGCTGTTTTTT. Protein sequence: CASSRTGDAGELFF.

This clonotype was observed a handful of times. The DNA for the CDR3 is TGTGCCAGCAGCTCAACGGGACTAGCGGGGCATACGCAGTATTTT. It specifies CASSSTGLAGHTQYF. This chain links TRBV13 with TRBJ2-3, with TRBD2 identical over 13 bases. The CDR3 extends over 15 amino acids. Losses at the gene ends were 4 bases for V and 7 bases for J; bases not matched to a gene: 5. Per the germline V gene, CDR1 is PRHDT and CDR2 is FYEKMQ (reference sequence).

This clonotype has ten or more counts. CDR3 region: CATSREASGSYEQYF. The CDR3 DNA follows: TGTGCCACCAGCAGAGAGGCTAGCGGGAGTTACGAGCAGTACTTC. The V call is TRBV15, the J call TRBJ2-7, with 10 bases aligning to TRBD2. The CDR3 loop spans 15 amino acids. The J segment lost 4 bases and the V segment lost 0 bases, leaving 3 bases of the junction unmatched. Germline V gene data show CDR1 as LNHNV and CDR2 as YYDKDF (reference sequence).

In its sample, this clonotype was seen many times. This chain links TRBV30 with TRBJ2-7; D is uncertain. Germline lookup yields CDR1 GTSNPN and CDR2 SVGIG (reference sequence). This CDR3 has 12 amino acids. V was cut by 0 bases and J by 4 bases, with 7 bases left in between. CDR3 region: CAWSVIQYEQYF. The CDR3 DNA follows: TGTGCCTGGAGTGTAATACAGTACGAGCAGTACTTC.

The chain uses TRBV4-3 and TRBJ2-3; 10 positions match TRBD1. V lost 1 base and J lost 6; bases outside the gene matches: 7. This CDR3 region has 16 residues. In germline, CDR1 is LGHNA, CDR2 YSLEER. The CDR3 nucleotides read TGCGCCAGCAGCCAAGGCGGGACAGGGGCGAGGGATACGCAGTATTTT. It encodes CASSQGGTGARDTQYF.

This clonotype was recorded many times. V usage is TRBV29-1 and J usage is TRBJ2-1; 10 bases align to TRBD2. Germline CDR1 SQVTM, CDR2 ANQGSEA. The CDR3 runs 14 residues. The ends lost 7 bases at V and 9 bases at J; junction bases unmatched: 12. The CDR3 DNA reads as TGCAGCGGGCGGGGGGCTAGCGGGAGCCTTGAGCAGTTCTTC. As protein: CSGRGASGSLEQFF.

This clonotype was seen many times. The genes are TRBV5-1 and TRBJ2-2; the D gene is possibly TRBD1 (5 bases). The germline V gene has CDR1 SGHRS and CDR2 YFSETQ. The CDR3 has 14 residues. The V gene lost 5 bases and the J gene lost 2 bases, with 10 bases spanning the gap. CDR3 loop: CASRDRTNTGELFF. For the CDR3, the DNA is TGCGCCAGCAGAGACAGAACCAACACCGGGGAGCTGTTTTTT.

This clonotype was found many times. This chain links TRBV14 with TRBJ2-1; TRBD2 matches at 9 bases. Losses at the gene ends were 3 bases for V and 1 base for J; bases not matched to a gene: 7. CDR1 and CDR2 from the germline V gene are SGHDN and FVKESK. The CDR3 sequence is 17 residues long. This CDR3 is CASSHDIAGVSYNEQFF. CDR3 bases: TGTGCCAGCAGCCATGACATAGCGGGAGTTTCCTACAATGAGCAGTTCTTC.

This clonotype was observed at least ten times. This chain uses TRBV7-3 with TRBJ2-7, with 8 nucleotides matching TRBD1. The CDR3 runs to 13 residues. Germline-derived CDR1 and CDR2 are SGHTA and FQGTGA. V shed 2 bases, J shed 6 bases, and the junction held 3 bases outside the gene matches. The CDR3 here is CASSLQGASEQYF. The DNA of the CDR3 is TGTGCCAGCAGCTTACAGGGGGCGAGCGAGCAGTACTTC.

There are many counts of this clonotype. The chain is built from TRBV28 and TRBJ2-3; 12 nucleotides align to TRBD1. J lost 12 bases, V lost 5 bases, and 9 bases had no gene match. The CDR3 sequence is 14 residues long. The germline CDR1 and CDR2 sequences are MDHEN and SYDVKM. CDR3 sequence reads: CASSHGTGGAVQYF. The DNA of the CDR3 is TGTGCCAGCAGTCACGGGACAGGGGGCGCGGTACAGTATTTT.

The chain has TRBV7-8 and TRBJ2-1, with 11 nucleotides matching TRBD1. Trimming at V came to 0 bases and at J to 10 bases, leaving 5 bases not matched to a gene. Germline CDR1 SGHVS, CDR2 FQNEAQ. The CDR3 covers 15 residues. CDR3 nucleotides: TGTGCCAGCAGCTTAGCGAGGGACAGGGGGATCGAGCAGTTCTTC. This translates into CASSLARDRGIEQFF.

The sample holds many counts of this clonotype. V usage is TRBV5-1 and J usage is TRBJ2-1; D unresolved. The V end lost 1 base, the J end lost 4 bases, and 12 bases lay between the germline ends. Germline lookup yields CDR1 SGHRS and CDR2 YFSETQ. The CDR3 length is 15 residues. CDR3 protein: CASSLLEGGYNEQFF. The DNA for the CDR3 is TGCGCCAGCAGCTTGCTAGAAGGTGGTTACAATGAGCAGTTCTTC. The full variable domain, with the rest looked up from reference TRBV5-1 and TRBJ2-1, is KAGVTQTPRYLIKTRGQQVTLSCSPISGHRSVSWYQQTPGQGLQFLFEYFSETQRNKGNFPGRFSGRQFSNSRSEMNVSTLELGDSALYLCASSLLEGGYNEQFFGPGTRLTVL.

This clonotype was recorded many times. This sequence joins TRBV27 and TRBJ1-1; D not resolved. This CDR3 has 13 residues. CDR1 is MNHEY and CDR2 is SMNVEV in the germline V gene (reference sequence). V was trimmed by 7 bases and J by 4 bases, leaving 13 bases between them. CDR3 loop: CASTPGRSTEAFF. The CDR3 DNA reads as TGTGCCAGCACCCCTGGGAGGAGCACTGAAGCTTTCTTT.

This clonotype was recorded at least ten times. The chain employs TRBV11-2 and TRBJ1-1; maybe TRBD1 (5 bases). V was pared by 6 bases and J by 7 bases, with 12 bases between. From germline, CDR1 is SGHAT and CDR2 FQNNGV. There are 12 residues in the CDR3. This CDR3 is CASSRARDEAFF. The CDR3 bases are TGTGCCAGCAGTCGAGCCAGGGATGAAGCTTTCTTT. Together with reference TRBV11-2 and TRBJ1-1, the CDR3 gives the full variable domain: EAGVAQSPRYKIIEKRQSVAFWCNPISGHATLYWYQQILGQGPKLLIQFQNNGVVDDSQLPKDRFSAERLKGVDSTLKIQPAKLEDSAVYLCASSRARDEAFFGQGTRLTVV.

This clonotype is categorized as medium-sized. The V gene is TRBV29-1, the J gene TRBJ1-1; D call uncertain. There are 11 residues in the CDR3. The V gene's germline CDR1 is SQVTM and CDR2 ANQGSEA. V dropped 3 bases and J dropped 9 bases, with 11 bases sitting between them. The CDR3 bases are TGCAGCGTTGACTGGGCCAGCAAAGCTTTCTTT. Protein sequence: CSVDWASKAFF.

A remark on this clonotype: Since a much larger clone is just one base distant, this may be a read error. The chain joins TRBV30 to TRBJ2-7, with D perhaps being TRBD1 or TRBD2 (8 bases each). Germline V gene sequence: CDR1 GTSNPN, CDR2 SVGIG (reference sequence). This CDR3 is built from 14 residues. The CDR3 sequence: CARSSGTGLYEQYF. CDR3 coding DNA: TGTGCCCGGAGTAGCGGGACAGGCCTCTACGAGCAGTACTTC.

At least ten counts were recorded for this clonotype. V and J are TRBV30 and TRBJ2-1; 11 bases line up with TRBD2. In germline, CDR1 is GTSNPN, CDR2 SVGIG (reference sequence). The trim removed 1 base at V and 7 bases at J, leaving 9 bases unmatched. The CDR3 totals 16 residues. The CDR3 is CAWSGLAGLSSNEQFF. DNA of the CDR3: TGTGCCTGGAGTGGACTAGCGGGATTATCTAGTAATGAGCAGTTCTTC.

In its sample, this clonotype was seen many times. J is TRBJ2-5 and V is TRBV7-9; 8 nucleotides match TRBD2. The CDR3 is 14 amino acids. V lost 5 bases, J lost 5 bases, and 7 bases stayed unmatched. Germline CDR1 is SEHNR and CDR2 is FQNEAQ (reference sequence). CDR3 sequence (DNA): TGTGCCAGCAGCCCCGGGAGGGGTCGGGAGACCCAGTACTTC. Its translation: CASSPGRGRETQYF.

This clonotype was seen many times. The chain has TRBV27 and TRBJ2-5, with D uncertain. In germline, CDR1 is MNHEY, CDR2 SMNVEV (reference sequence). Trimming shortened V by 1 base and J by 4 bases, and 13 bases separated the two germline ends. This CDR3 spans 15 amino acids. The CDR3 is CASSLWAAPGETQYF. The CDR3 DNA sequence: TGTGCCAGCAGTTTATGGGCAGCGCCTGGAGAGACCCAGTACTTC.

This clonotype was picked up many times. This sequence joins TRBV15 and TRBJ2-5; no clear D gene. CDR3 length: 15 amino acids. V shed 3 bases and J shed 2 bases, with 13 bases lying between them. The germline V gene has CDR1 LNHNV and CDR2 YYDKDF (reference sequence). Here the CDR3 reads CATSSRFDGQETQYF. In DNA form, the CDR3 reads TGTGCCACCAGCAGTAGATTCGACGGACAAGAGACCCAGTACTTC. Full variable domain (rest looked up from reference TRBV15 and TRBJ2-5): DAMVIQNPRYQVTQFGKPVTLSCSQTLNHNVMYWYQQKSSQAPKLLFHYYDKDFNNEADTPDNFQSRRPNTSFCFLDIRSPGLGDTAMYLCATSSRFDGQETQYFGPGTRLLVL.

At least ten counts were recorded for this clonotype. The chain is built from TRBV29-1 and TRBJ2-2, with D possibly TRBD2 on 6 matching bases. CDR1 and CDR2 from the germline V gene are SQVTM and ANQGSEA. Trimming stripped 7 bases from V and 6 bases from J, with 18 bases between. This CDR3 has 14 residues. In nucleotides, the CDR3 is TGCAGCGCGGCTGTGACTAGGAGGGCCGGGGAGCTGTTTTTT. This encodes CSAAVTRRAGELFF.

This clonotype was seen ten or more times. The chain recombines TRBV16 with TRBJ2-7; D is perhaps TRBD1 or TRBD2 (5 bases each). V was pared by 2 bases and J by 7 bases, with 9 bases between. The germline CDR1 and CDR2 sequences are KGHSY and FQNENV. This CDR3 has 12 amino acids. The CDR3 DNA follows: TGTGCCAGCAGCCAAGGGGGTGGGGAGCAGTACTTC. It codes for CASSQGGGEQYF.

The sample holds many counts of this clonotype. The chain has TRBV5-5 and TRBJ2-7; D is possibly TRBD2 (6 bases). The CDR3 covers 14 residues. CDR1 is SGHKS and CDR2 is YYEKEE in the germline V gene (reference sequence). V was shortened by 4 bases and J by 5 bases, with 16 bases between the two germline ends. Here the CDR3 reads CASSPWGVINEQYF. The CDR3 DNA sequence: TGTGCCAGCAGCCCCTGGGGGGTCATCAACGAGCAGTACTTC.

This clonotype has at least ten counts. The chain uses TRBV6-5 and TRBJ2-4, with D perhaps TRBD1 (6 bases). Germline V gene lookup returns CDR1 MNHEY and CDR2 SVGAGI. Trimming took 0 bases from V and 3 from J, leaving 15 bases between them. The CDR3 sequence is 17 residues long. The CDR3 region has the DNA TGTGCCAGCAGTTACTCTGGCATCCAAGGGGGCAAAAACATTCAGTACTTC. Amino acid sequence: CASSYSGIQGGKNIQYF.

This clonotype has ten or more counts. The V call is TRBV12-3 or TRBV12-4, the J call TRBJ2-3; D might be TRBD2 (6 bases). V lost 3 bases and J lost 2, with 15 bases in between. The CDR3 runs to 16 residues. CDR3 nucleotides: TGTGCCAGCAGTTTTGTGGGACTCGATACCACAGATACGCAGTATTTT. Translated, it gives CASSFVGLDTTDTQYF.

The sample holds many counts of this clonotype. The chain employs TRBV29-1 and TRBJ2-6; D is unresolved. The germline gives CDR1 SQVTM, CDR2 ANQGSEA. The length of the CDR3 is 16 residues. The V and J ends lost 5 bases and 4 bases respectively, with 18 bases between them. CDR3 amino acids: CSVIHTTPGGANVLTF. The CDR3 DNA is TGCAGCGTTATTCACACCACACCTGGAGGGGCCAACGTCCTGACTTTC.

CDR3 nucleotides: TGTGCCAGCAGTCGAAGGGGGTACGAGCAGTACTTC. This encodes CASSRRGYEQYF. The chain couples TRBV12-3 or TRBV12-4 to TRBJ2-7; D is possibly TRBD1 (6 bases). The CDR3 contains 12 residues. Trimming pared 5 bases from V and 4 bases from J, leaving 9 bases between.

This clonotype has at least ten counts. The rearrangement joins TRBV7-8 to TRBJ1-6; D is unclear. CDR3 length equals 14 residues. Trimming took 2 bases from V and 5 from J, leaving 7 bases between them. CDR1 is SGHVS, CDR2 FQNEAQ, per germline. The CDR3 DNA follows: TGTGCCAGCAGCTTATTGGAGGATAATTCACCCCTCCACTTT. It specifies CASSLLEDNSPLHF.

This clonotype was picked up many times. V is TRBV20-1 and J is TRBJ2-1, with D possibly TRBD2 on 5 matching bases. Germline-derived CDR1 and CDR2 are DFQATT and SNEGSKA (reference sequence). The CDR3 is made up of 14 amino acids. Trimming cost V 3 bases and J 10 bases, with 19 bases left between them. CDR3 loop: CSASWAGHPPEQFF. CDR3 nucleotides: TGCAGTGCTAGTTGGGCGGGTCATCCCCCAGAGCAGTTCTTC.

Relative to its sample, this clonotype is medium-sized. V and J are TRBV2 and TRBJ2-3, with D unresolved. Trimming stripped 2 bases from V and 7 bases from J, with 4 bases between. This CDR3 has 11 residues. Germline V gene lookup returns CDR1 SNHLY and CDR2 FYNNEI. The CDR3 sequence is CASSELNTQYF. DNA of the CDR3: TGTGCCAGCAGTGAATTAAATACGCAGTATTTT.

This clonotype came up many times. The CDR3 sequence is CASVPGQGLYEQYF. CDR3 sequence (DNA): TGTGCCAGTGTCCCGGGACAGGGGTTGTACGAGCAGTACTTC. The chain recombines TRBV4-2 with TRBJ2-7; TRBD1 matches at 10 bases. Germline CDR1 reads LGHNA; CDR2 reads YNFKEQ. The CDR3 is 14 amino acids. With V trimmed by 9 bases and J by 4 bases, 9 bases remained unmatched.